This T cell receptor (beta chain) appears in the sequencing data of a study of response to subunit inactivated influenza vaccine. Whole-study findings and limits: Authors proposed each seasonal influenza vaccination draws in few new T cells.

This clonotype was found many times. What it recognizes is unknown. TCRdb independently ran MiXCR on the RT-PCR reads; one entry per CDR3 protein. The sample consists of about 650,000 distinct CDR3 sequences, 11% to 15% of them appearing once. The sample here was PBMCs from blood, taken 14 days before vaccination. The source of this sequence is a man aged 45 to 65 who received an inactivated influenza vaccine.

CDR3 bases: TGCGCCAGCAGCTTGGGAAACAGGGCGGGCTACAATGAGCAGTTCTTC. Its translation: CASSLGNRAGYNEQFF. This rearrangement joins TRBV5-1 to TRBJ2-1; the D gene is possibly TRBD1 (6 bases). In germline, CDR1 is SGHRS, CDR2 YFSETQ. This CDR3 spans 16 amino acids. Trimming left V 0 bases short and J 3 bases short, with 13 bases between.